This T cell receptor (beta chain) is from a study of T-cell memory formation after mild COVID-19. Across the study: Clusters of TCRs were largely donor specific.

5'RACE primed at constant segments yielded TCR alpha and TCR beta cDNA libraries bearing sample barcodes and UMIs. TCRdb re-called the 5' RACE reads through MiXCR, storing one row per CDR3 protein. In the table there are under 200,000 distinct CDR3 sequences, about a third of which are singletons. Trimming took off 4 bases at V and 8 bases at J, with 18 bases between the two ends. Germline loops: CDR1 SGHNT, CDR2 YYREEE (reference sequence). The CDR3 is made up of 14 amino acids. As for this clonotype: Its target is unknown.

Study results and caveats: Pre-infection memory harbored some responding clones, suggesting cross-reactive memory joined. Clones that contracted clustered mainly in CM and EM if CD4+ and in EMRA if CD8+.

The sequenced sample consisted of PBMCs or a T cell subset sorted from them (not recorded which). The chain recombines TRBV5-4 with TRBJ1-2, with a possible D match to TRBD1 (6 bases). This sequence was found in an adult woman who had mild COVID-19 (a few samples of this study predate the infection). Cell type and time point are not known. CDR3 in DNA: TGTGCCAGCAGCGCCCGGGGGGCCGGGGGCGGCTACACCTTC. Protein product: CASSARGAGGGYTF.